A selection of T cell receptor beta chains follows, all from one sample in a study of CD8+CD57+ T cells in acquired aplastic anemia. TCRdb reanalysed the reads using MiXCR and keeps one entry per CDR3 protein. In the table there are about 160,000 distinct CDR3 sequences, 60% to 80% of which are singletons. Material: sorted CD4+, CD8+, or CD8+CD57+ T cells (not recorded which) from PBMCs. The receptors were gathered from a human donor with aplastic anemia. The CDR3 runs from the conserved cysteine through the conserved F or W. The D gene is left open where the match is weak. Clone size, where shown, is once, few, many, or a class for clones that have expanded.

CDR3aa,CDR3nt,d_gene,j_gene,v_gene,abundance
CSARDARAGESNEQFF,TGCAGTGCTAGAGATGCGCGGGCGGGAGAGAGTAATGAGCAGTTCTTC,TRBD2,TRBJ2-1,TRBV20-1,-
CASSYESLLNEQFF,TGTGCCAGCAGTTACGAAAGCCTACTCAATGAGCAGTTCTTC,-,TRBJ2-1,TRBV6-6,-
CASSLMTGELFF,TGTGCCAGCAGCCTAATGACCGGGGAGCTGTTTTTT,-,TRBJ2-2,TRBV7-9,-
CASSLSQNTEAFF,TGTGCCAGCAGCTTATCTCAGAACACTGAAGCTTTCTTT,-,TRBJ1-1,TRBV7-9,-
CSARGQVEKLFF,TGCAGTGCCCGAGGACAGGTTGAAAAACTGTTTTTT,TRBD1,TRBJ1-4,TRBV20-1,-
CASSEMAGGPSGEQFF,TGTGCCAGCAGTGAAATGGCGGGGGGCCCTTCTGGTGAGCAGTTCTTC,TRBD2,TRBJ2-1,TRBV2,-
CAMAAGGRDTQYF,TGTGCCATGGCAGCGGGAGGAAGAGATACGCAGTATTTT,TRBD2,TRBJ2-3,TRBV11-3,-
CATSEGTGELFF,TGTGCCACCAGTGAAGGCACCGGGGAGCTGTTTTTT,-,TRBJ2-2,TRBV24-1,-
CASSLTSAGGYEQYF,TGTGCCAGCAGCTTAACGTCGGCGGGAGGGTACGAGCAGTACTTC,TRBD2,TRBJ2-7,TRBV7-2,-
CASSLVGGVTGELFF,TGTGCCAGCAGCTTAGTGGGAGGAGTCACCGGGGAGCTGTTTTTT,-,TRBJ2-2,TRBV7-2,-
CASSYRDRGETQYF,TGTGCCAGCAGTTACCGGGACAGAGGGGAGACCCAGTACTTC,TRBD1,TRBJ2-5,TRBV6-5,-
CSAAGLADWEAFF,TGCAGTGCGGCGGGACTAGCGGACTGGGAAGCTTTCTTT,-,TRBJ1-1,TRBV20-1,-
CASSIRDRDESGELFF,TGTGCCAGCAGCATCCGGGACAGGGATGAATCCGGGGAGCTGTTTTTT,TRBD1,TRBJ2-2,TRBV7-8,-
CASSDPGTVNEKLFF,TGTGCCAGCAGCGACCCGGGGACAGTCAATGAAAAACTGTTTTTT,TRBD1,TRBJ1-4,TRBV2,-
CSARLDRGSTEAFF,TGCAGTGCTAGACTCGACAGGGGCAGCACTGAAGCTTTCTTT,TRBD1,TRBJ1-1,TRBV20-1,-
CSARYTTGGTNEKLFF,TGCAGTGCTAGGTACACCACAGGGGGCACTAATGAAAAACTGTTTTTT,TRBD1,TRBJ1-4,TRBV20-1,-
CATSDPSGNYGYTF,TGTGCCACCAGTGACCCCTCAGGGAACTATGGCTACACCTTC,-,TRBJ1-2,TRBV24-1,-
CATGGRFDGYTF,TGTGCCACCGGGGGGCGCTTCGATGGCTACACCTTC,-,TRBJ1-2,TRBV24-1,-
CASSLGTVYNQPQHF,TGTGCCAGCAGCTTGGGGACAGTTTACAATCAGCCCCAGCATTTT,TRBD1,TRBJ1-5,TRBV7-8,once
CSARRLLGSRNEQFF,TGCAGTGCTAGACGACTATTGGGGTCTCGAAATGAGCAGTTCTTC,-,TRBJ2-1,TRBV20-1,-
CSARDREGANVLTF,TGCAGTGCTAGAGACAGGGAAGGGGCCAACGTCCTGACTTTC,-,TRBJ2-6,TRBV20-1,-